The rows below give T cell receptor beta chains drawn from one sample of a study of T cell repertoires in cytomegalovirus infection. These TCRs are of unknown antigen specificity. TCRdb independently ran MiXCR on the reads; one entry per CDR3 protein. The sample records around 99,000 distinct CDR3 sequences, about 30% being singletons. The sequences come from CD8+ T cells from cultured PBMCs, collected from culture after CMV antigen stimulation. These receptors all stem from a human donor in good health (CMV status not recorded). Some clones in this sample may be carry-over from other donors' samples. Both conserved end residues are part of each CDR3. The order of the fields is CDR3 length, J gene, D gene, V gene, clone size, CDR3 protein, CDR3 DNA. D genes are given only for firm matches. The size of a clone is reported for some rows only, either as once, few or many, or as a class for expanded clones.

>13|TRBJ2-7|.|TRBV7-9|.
CASSPPSRDEQYF
TGTGCCAGCAGCCCCCCTTCAAGGGACGAGCAGTACTTC
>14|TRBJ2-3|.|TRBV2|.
CASSELANTDTQYF
TGTGCCAGCAGTGAGCTAGCTAACACAGATACGCAGTATTTT
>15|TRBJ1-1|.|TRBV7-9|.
CASSLASGLNTEAFF
TGTGCCAGCAGCTTAGCTTCTGGTCTGAACACTGAAGCTTTCTTT
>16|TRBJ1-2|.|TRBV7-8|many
CASSPTGRGYNYGYTF
TGTGCCAGCAGCCCCACCGGGAGGGGATACAACTATGGCTACACCTTC
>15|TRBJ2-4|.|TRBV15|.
CTTQVASLAKNIQYF
TGTACCACACAGGTAGCGTCCCTAGCCAAAAACATTCAGTACTTC
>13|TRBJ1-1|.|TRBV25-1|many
CASSETGSMGAFF
TGTGCCAGCAGTGAAACAGGGTCGATGGGAGCTTTCTTT
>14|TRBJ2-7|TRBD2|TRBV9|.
CASSPGGISYEQYF
TGTGCCAGCAGCCCGGGGGGGATTTCCTACGAGCAGTACTTC
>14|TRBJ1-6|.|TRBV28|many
CASSFSDTNSPLHF
TGTGCCAGCAGTTTCTCTGACACTAATTCACCCCTCCACTTT
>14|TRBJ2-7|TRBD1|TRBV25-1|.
CASSDKGTVYEQYF
TGTGCCAGCAGTGATAAAGGGACAGTCTACGAGCAGTACTTC
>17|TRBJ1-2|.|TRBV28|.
CASSLPAIRGQYYGYTF
TGTGCCAGCAGTTTACCCGCCATCCGGGGTCAATACTATGGCTACACCTTC
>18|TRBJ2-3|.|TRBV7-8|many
CASSSPFRGGPYTDTQYF
TGTGCCAGCAGCTCACCTTTTCGCGGGGGCCCGTACACAGATACGCAGTATTTT
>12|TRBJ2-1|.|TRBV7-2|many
CASSLGAGEQFF
TGTGCCAGCAGCTTAGGAGCGGGTGAGCAGTTCTTC
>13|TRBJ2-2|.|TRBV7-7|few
CASSPTYHGELFF
TGTGCCAGCAGCCCCACTTACCACGGGGAGCTGTTTTTT
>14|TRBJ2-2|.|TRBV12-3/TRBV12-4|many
CASSLEGNTGELFF
TGTGCCAGCAGTTTAGAGGGGAACACCGGGGAGCTGTTTTTT
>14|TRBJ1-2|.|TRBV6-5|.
CASSPIGGGYGYTF
TGTGCCAGCAGTCCAATCGGGGGGGGGTATGGCTACACCTTC
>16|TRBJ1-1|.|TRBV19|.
CASSMRPGSPNTEAFF
TGTGCCAGTAGTATGCGACCAGGTAGCCCGAACACTGAAGCTTTCTTT
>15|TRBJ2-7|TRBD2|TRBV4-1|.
CASSQVTSGSYEQYF
TGCGCCAGCAGCCAAGTAACTAGCGGGAGCTACGAGCAGTACTTC
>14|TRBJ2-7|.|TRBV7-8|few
CASSPWELVDEQYF
TGTGCCAGCAGCCCTTGGGAATTGGTCGACGAGCAGTACTTC
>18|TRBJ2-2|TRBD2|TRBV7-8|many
CASSLGHGAGGNTGELFF
TGTGCCAGCAGCTTAGGTCACGGAGCGGGGGGAAACACCGGGGAGCTGTTTTTT
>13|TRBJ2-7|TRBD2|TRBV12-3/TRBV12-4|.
CASTQGLGDEQYF
TGTGCCAGCACCCAAGGACTAGGCGACGAGCAGTACTTC
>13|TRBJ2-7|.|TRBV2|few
CASRGHLSYEQYF
TGTGCCAGCAGGGGCCATTTGTCCTACGAGCAGTACTTC
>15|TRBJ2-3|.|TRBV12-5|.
CASGPTGHSTDTQYF
TGTGCTAGTGGTCCCACGGGACATAGCACAGATACGCAGTATTTT
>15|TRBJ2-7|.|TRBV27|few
CASSPGVPTLYEQYF
TGTGCCAGCAGTCCAGGGGTCCCTACCCTCTACGAGCAGTACTTC
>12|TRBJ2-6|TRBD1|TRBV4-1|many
CASSVQGDVLTF
TGCGCCAGCAGCGTTCAGGGGGACGTCCTGACTTTC
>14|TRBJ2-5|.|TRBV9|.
CASSVGLAQETQYF
TGTGCCAGCAGCGTAGGTCTGGCGCAAGAGACCCAGTACTTC
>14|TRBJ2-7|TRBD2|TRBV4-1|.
CASSQGGLVHEQYF
TGCGCCAGCAGCCAAGGTGGACTAGTACACGAGCAGTACTTC
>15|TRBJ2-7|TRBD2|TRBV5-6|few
CASSSREERPYEQYF
TGTGCCAGCAGCAGCCGGGAGGAAAGGCCCTACGAGCAGTACTTC
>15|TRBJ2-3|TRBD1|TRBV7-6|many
CASSRWTGGTDTQYF
TGTGCCAGCAGCCGGTGGACAGGTGGCACAGATACGCAGTATTTT
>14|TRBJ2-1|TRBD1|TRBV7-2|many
CASSRPTGGNEQFF
TGTGCCAGCAGTAGGCCGACAGGGGGAAATGAGCAGTTCTTC
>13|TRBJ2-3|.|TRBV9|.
CASSVGVTDTQYF
TGTGCCAGCAGCGTAGGAGTCACAGATACGCAGTATTTT
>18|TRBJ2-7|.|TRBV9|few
CASSTPAVGGDISYEQYF
TGTGCCAGCAGCACCCCGGCCGTGGGGGGGGACATCTCCTACGAGCAGTACTTC
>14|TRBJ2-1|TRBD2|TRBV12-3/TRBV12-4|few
CAVAAGGSYNEQFF
TGTGCCGTCGCCGCGGGGGGCTCCTACAATGAGCAGTTCTTC
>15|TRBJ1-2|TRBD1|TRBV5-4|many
CASSLAGTVKRGYTF
TGTGCCAGCAGCTTGGCCGGGACAGTAAAGAGGGGCTACACCTTC
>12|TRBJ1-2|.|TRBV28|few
CASSQDTYGYTF
TGTGCCAGCAGCCAAGACACCTATGGCTACACCTTC
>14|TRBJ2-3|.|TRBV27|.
CASSPDYSRDTQYF
TGTGCCAGCAGTCCGGACTACTCCAGAGATACGCAGTATTTT
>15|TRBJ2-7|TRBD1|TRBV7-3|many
CASSFGTGKTYEQYF
TGTGCCAGCAGCTTTGGGACAGGGAAGACCTACGAGCAGTACTTC
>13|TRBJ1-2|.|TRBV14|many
CASSQGRNYGYTF
TGTGCCAGCAGCCAAGGAAGGAACTATGGCTACACCTTC
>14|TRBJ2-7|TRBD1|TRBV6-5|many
CASSYWTGADEQYF
TGTGCCAGCAGTTACTGGACAGGGGCTGACGAGCAGTACTTC
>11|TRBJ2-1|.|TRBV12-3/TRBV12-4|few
CASIGGNEQFF
TGTGCCAGCATAGGTGGCAATGAGCAGTTCTTC
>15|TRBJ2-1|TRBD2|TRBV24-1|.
CATSGSGGDYNEQFF
TGTGCCACCAGTGGTAGCGGGGGCGACTACAATGAGCAGTTCTTC
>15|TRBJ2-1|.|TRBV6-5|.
CASSYDGREGNEQFF
TGTGCCAGCAGTTATGATGGGAGAGAGGGCAATGAGCAGTTCTTC
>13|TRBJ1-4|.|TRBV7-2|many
CASSSYWGEKLFF
TGTGCCAGCAGCTCCTACTGGGGTGAAAAACTGTTTTTT
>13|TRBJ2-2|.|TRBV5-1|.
CASSWIVAGELFF
TGCGCCAGCAGCTGGATCGTAGCCGGGGAGCTGTTTTTT
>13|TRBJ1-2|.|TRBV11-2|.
CASSLVGVRGYTF
TGTGCCAGCAGCTTAGTTGGGGTTCGCGGCTACACCTTC
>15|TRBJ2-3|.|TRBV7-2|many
CASSFTGSSTDTQYF
TGTGCCAGCAGCTTCACAGGGAGTAGTACAGATACGCAGTATTTT
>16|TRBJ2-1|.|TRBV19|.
CASSNLAVNSYNEQFF
TGTGCCAGTAGTAATTTAGCCGTAAACTCCTACAATGAGCAGTTCTTC
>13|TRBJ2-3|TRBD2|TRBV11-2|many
CASSSTGGDTQYF
TGTGCCAGCAGCTCCACGGGGGGAGATACGCAGTATTTT